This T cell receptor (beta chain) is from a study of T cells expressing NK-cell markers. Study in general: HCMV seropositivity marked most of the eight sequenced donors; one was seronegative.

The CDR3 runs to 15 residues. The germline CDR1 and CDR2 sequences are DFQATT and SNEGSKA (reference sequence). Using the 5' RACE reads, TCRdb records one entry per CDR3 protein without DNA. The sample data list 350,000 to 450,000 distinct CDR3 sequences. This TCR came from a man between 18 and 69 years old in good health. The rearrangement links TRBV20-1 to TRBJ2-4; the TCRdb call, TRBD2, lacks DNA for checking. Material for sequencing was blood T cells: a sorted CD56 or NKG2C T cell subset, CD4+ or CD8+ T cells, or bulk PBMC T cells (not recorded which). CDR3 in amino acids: CSARELAGLGDIQYF.